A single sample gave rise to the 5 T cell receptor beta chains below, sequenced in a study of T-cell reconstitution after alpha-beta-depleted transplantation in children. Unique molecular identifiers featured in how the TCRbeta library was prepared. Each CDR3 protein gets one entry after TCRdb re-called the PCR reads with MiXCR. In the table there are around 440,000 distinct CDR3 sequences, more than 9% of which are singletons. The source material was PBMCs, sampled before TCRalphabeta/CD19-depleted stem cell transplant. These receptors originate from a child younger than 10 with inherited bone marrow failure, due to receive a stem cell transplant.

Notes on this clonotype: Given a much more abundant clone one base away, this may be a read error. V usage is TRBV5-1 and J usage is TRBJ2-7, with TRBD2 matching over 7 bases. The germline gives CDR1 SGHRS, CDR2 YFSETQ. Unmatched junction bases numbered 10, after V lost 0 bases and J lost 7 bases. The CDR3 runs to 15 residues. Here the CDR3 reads CASSLVLAAAREQYF. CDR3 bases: TGCGCCAGCAGCTTGGTCCTAGCGGCAGCTCGGGAGCAGTACTTC. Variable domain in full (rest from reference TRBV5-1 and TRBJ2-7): KAGVTQTPRYLIKTRGQQVTLSCSPISGHRSVSWYQQTPGQGLQFLFEYFSETQRNKGNFPGRFSGRQFSNSRSEMNVSTLELGDSALYLCASSLVLAAAREQYFGPGTRLTVT.

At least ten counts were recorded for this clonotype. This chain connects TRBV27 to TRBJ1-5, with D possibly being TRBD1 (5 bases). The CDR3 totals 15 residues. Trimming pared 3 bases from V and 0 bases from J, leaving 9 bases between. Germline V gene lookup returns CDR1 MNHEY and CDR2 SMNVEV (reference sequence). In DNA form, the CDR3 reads TGTGCCAGCAGTTTCAGGGTCAATAGCAATCAGCCCCAGCATTTT. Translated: CASSFRVNSNQPQHF.

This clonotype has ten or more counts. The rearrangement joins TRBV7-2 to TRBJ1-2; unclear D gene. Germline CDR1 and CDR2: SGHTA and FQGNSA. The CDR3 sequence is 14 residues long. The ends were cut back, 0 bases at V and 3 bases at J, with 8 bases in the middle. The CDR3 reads CASSLAPGYYGYTF. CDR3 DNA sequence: TGTGCCAGCAGCTTAGCTCCGGGATACTATGGCTACACCTTC.

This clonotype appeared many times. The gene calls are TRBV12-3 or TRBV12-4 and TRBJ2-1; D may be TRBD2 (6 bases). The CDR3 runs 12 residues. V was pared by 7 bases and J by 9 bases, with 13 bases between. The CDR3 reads CASTEGGGEQFF. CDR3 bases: TGTGCCAGCACCGAGGGAGGTGGTGAGCAGTTCTTC.

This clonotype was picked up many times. The CDR3 loop is CASSPRAGVWEQFF. The DNA for the CDR3 is TGTGCCAGCAGCCCAAGGGCCGGCGTATGGGAGCAGTTCTTC. V usage is TRBV7-9 and J usage is TRBJ2-1; D unclear. CDR3 length equals 14 residues. The V gene lost 5 bases and the J gene lost 10 bases, with 18 bases spanning the gap. Germline CDR1 and CDR2: SEHNR and FQNEAQ (reference sequence).